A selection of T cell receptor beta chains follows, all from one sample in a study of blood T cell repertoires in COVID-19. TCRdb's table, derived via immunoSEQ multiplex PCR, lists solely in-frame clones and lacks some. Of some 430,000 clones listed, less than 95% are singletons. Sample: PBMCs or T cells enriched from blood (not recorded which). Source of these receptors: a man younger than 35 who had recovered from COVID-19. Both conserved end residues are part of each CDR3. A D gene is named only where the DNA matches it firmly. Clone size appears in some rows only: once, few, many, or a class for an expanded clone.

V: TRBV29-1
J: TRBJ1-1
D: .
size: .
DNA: TGCAGCGCTGGAGGCCTTGGTGGAACTGAAGCTTTCTTT
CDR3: CSAGGLGGTEAFF

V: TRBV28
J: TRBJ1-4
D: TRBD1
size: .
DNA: TGTGCCAGCCGTAGGGACAGGGGTAAACTGTTTTTT
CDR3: CASRRDRGKLFF

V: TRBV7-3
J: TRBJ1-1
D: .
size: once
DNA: TGTGCCAGCAGCCTAACCCGGAACACTGAAGCTTTCTTT
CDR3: CASSLTRNTEAFF

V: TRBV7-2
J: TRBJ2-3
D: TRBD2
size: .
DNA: TGTGCCAGCAGCAGGACTAGCGGGCGTCCAGATACGCAGTATTTT
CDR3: CASSRTSGRPDTQYF

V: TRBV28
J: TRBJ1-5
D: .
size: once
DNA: TGTGCCAGCGAAGACAGAAATAGCAATCAGCCCCAGCATTTT
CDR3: CASEDRNSNQPQHF

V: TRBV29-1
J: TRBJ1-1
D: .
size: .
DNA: TGCAGCGTTGTGATTGTAGGGGTAAGAGCTTTCTTT
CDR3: CSVVIVGVRAFF

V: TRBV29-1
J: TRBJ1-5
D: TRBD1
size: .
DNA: TGCAGCGTTGGGACAGGTAATCAGCCCCAGCATTTT
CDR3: CSVGTGNQPQHF

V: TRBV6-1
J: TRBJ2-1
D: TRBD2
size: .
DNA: TGTGCCAGCAGTGAAGAGGCGGGAGTGAGCTCCTACAATGAGCAGTTCTTC
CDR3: CASSEEAGVSSYNEQFF

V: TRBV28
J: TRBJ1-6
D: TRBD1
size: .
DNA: TGTGCCAGCAGTTTATGGGGGACAGGGTCCTACAATTCACCCCTCCACTTT
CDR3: CASSLWGTGSYNSPLHF

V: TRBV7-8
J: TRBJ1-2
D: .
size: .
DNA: TGTGCCAGCAGCTTAGGACTCTTGGATGGCTACACCTTC
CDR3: CASSLGLLDGYTF

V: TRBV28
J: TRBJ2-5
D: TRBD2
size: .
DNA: TGTGCCAGCAGTTTAGGTTATGAAGGCGGGAGGTACTCTTCGGCCCAGTACTTC
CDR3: CASSLGYEGGRYSSAQYF

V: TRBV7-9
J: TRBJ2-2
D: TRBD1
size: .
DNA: TGTGCCAGCAGCTATCAGGCAGGGGGGAACACCGGGGAGCTGTTTTTT
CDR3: CASSYQAGGNTGELFF

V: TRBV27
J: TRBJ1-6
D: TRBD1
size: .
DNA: TGTGCCAGCAGTCCCCGACAGGGGTCGAATTCACCCCTCCACTTT
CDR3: CASSPRQGSNSPLHF

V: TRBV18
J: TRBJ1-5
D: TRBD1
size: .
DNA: TGTGCCAGCTCACCACCGATCACAGGGGGCAGCAATCAGCCCCAGCATTTT
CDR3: CASSPPITGGSNQPQHF

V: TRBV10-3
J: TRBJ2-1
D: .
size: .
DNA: TGTGCCATCAGTGGATGGACGGACAGCTCCTACAATGAGCAGTTCTTC
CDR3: CAISGWTDSSYNEQFF

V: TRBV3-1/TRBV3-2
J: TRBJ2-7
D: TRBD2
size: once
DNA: TGTGCCAGCAGCCAAGGGGGACTAGCCCACGAGCAGTACTTC
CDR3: CASSQGGLAHEQYF

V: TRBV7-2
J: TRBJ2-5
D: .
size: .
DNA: TGTGCCAGCAGCGTGCGCGGGCTAGAGACCCAGTACTTC
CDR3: CASSVRGLETQYF

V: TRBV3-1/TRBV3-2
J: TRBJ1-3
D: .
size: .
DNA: TGTGCCAGCAGCCAAGAGCCGCAGTCTGGAAACACCATATATTTT
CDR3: CASSQEPQSGNTIYF

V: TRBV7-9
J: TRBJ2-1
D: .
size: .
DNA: TGTGCCAGCAGCTTAGTTGGGACTCAGCAGTTCTTC
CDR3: CASSLVGTQQFF

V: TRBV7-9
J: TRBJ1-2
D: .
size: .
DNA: TGTGCCAGCAGCCGCAGGGGTGAGGGCTACACCTTC
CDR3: CASSRRGEGYTF

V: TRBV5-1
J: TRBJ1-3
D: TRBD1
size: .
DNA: TGCGCCAGCAGCTTAGGGGGCGACTCTGGAAACACCATATATTTT
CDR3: CASSLGGDSGNTIYF

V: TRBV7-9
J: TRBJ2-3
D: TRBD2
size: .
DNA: TGTGCCAGCAGCACGTTACGGGGGGGCACAGATACGCAGTATTTT
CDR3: CASSTLRGGTDTQYF

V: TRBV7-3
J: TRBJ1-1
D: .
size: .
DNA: TGTGCCAGCAGCTTAGTTCCGGCAGGGCGCAACACTGAAGCTTTCTTT
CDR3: CASSLVPAGRNTEAFF

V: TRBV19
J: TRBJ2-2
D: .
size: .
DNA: TGTGCCAGTTTAGCGGCTTCAGCCGGGGAGCTGTTTTTT
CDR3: CASLAASAGELFF

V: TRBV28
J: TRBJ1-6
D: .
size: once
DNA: TGTGCCAGCAGTTCAGACAAGAGCTCCTATAATTCACCCCTCCACTTT
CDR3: CASSSDKSSYNSPLHF

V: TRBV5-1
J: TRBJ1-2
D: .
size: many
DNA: TGCGCCAGCAGCGCGGGGCCCAGGGATGGCTACACCTTC
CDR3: CASSAGPRDGYTF

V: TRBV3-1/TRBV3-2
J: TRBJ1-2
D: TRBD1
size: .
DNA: TGTGCCAGCAGCCAAGTCGGGGGGACAGGGGGTGGCTACACCTTC
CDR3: CASSQVGGTGGGYTF

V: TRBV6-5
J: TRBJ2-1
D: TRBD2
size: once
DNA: TGTGCCAGCAGTATTCAGCGGGATATTTTCAATGAGCAGTTCTTC
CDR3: CASSIQRDIFNEQFF

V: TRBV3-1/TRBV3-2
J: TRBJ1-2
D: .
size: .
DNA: TGTGCCAGCAGCCAAGCCCCCCGGGGAATGATCTATGGCTACACCTTC
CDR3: CASSQAPRGMIYGYTF

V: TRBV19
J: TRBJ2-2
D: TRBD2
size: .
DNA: TGTGCCAGTAGTATAGCCGGGAGGGCCTCCGGGGAGCTGTTTTTT
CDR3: CASSIAGRASGELFF

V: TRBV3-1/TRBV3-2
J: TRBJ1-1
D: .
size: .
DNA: TGTGCCAGCAGCCAATCCGGGACAGAAGCTTTCTTT
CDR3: CASSQSGTEAFF

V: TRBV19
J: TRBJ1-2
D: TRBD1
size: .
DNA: TGTGCCAGTACTTCCGGGGACAGAATTTTAGCTGGCTACACCTTC
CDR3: CASTSGDRILAGYTF